These 29 T cell receptor beta chains came from one sample sequenced in a study of blood T cell repertoires in COVID-19. TCRdb's table, derived via immunoSEQ multiplex PCR, lists solely in-frame clones and lacks some. The top ten hold approximately 2.4% of the sample, which has around 290,000 clones, approximately 86% seen once. Input material: PBMCs or T cells enriched from blood (not recorded which). These receptors all stem from a young woman who had recovered from COVID-19.

The chain has TRBV7-9 and TRBJ2-1; D perhaps matches TRBD2 (7 bases). The CDR3 runs to 17 residues. Deletions cut 5 bases from V and 0 bases from J, with 17 bases between. Per germline, CDR1 SEHNR and CDR2 FQNEAQ (reference sequence). CDR3 in DNA: TGTGCCAGCAGCCCCCCCTGGCGGGGGCCCTCCTACAATGAGCAGTTCTTC. As protein: CASSPPWRGPSYNEQFF.

This sequence joins TRBV6-2 or TRBV6-3 and TRBJ1-1; D is possibly TRBD1 (6 bases). The CDR3 has 14 residues. Germline loops: CDR1 MNHEY, CDR2 SVGEGT. Trimming removed 6 bases at V and 0 bases at J, with 11 bases between. The CDR3 DNA reads as TGTGCCAGCAGCCCACAGGGTCTGAACACTGAAGCTTTCTTT. Translated, it gives CASSPQGLNTEAFF.

The V gene is TRBV4-1, the J gene TRBJ1-1; D is unclear. This CDR3 is built from 15 residues. Between the trimmed V and J ends, which lost 1 base and 6 bases, there was a span of 15 bases. The germline V gene has CDR1 MGHRA and CDR2 YSYEKL. The CDR3 loop is CASSQVNSRRPEAFF. The CDR3 region has the DNA TGCGCCAGCAGCCAAGTAAACAGCCGTCGGCCTGAAGCTTTCTTT.

V is TRBV11-3 and J is TRBJ2-3, with no clear D. Germline-derived CDR1 and CDR2 are SGHNT and YENEEA. The CDR3 sequence is 13 residues long. Trimming removed 4 bases at V and 2 bases at J, with 7 bases between. Here the CDR3 reads CASSSLLTDTQYF. For the CDR3, the DNA is TGTGCCAGCAGCTCCCTTCTCACAGATACGCAGTATTTT.

The rearrangement uses TRBV27 and TRBJ2-1; 10 bases are a match to TRBD1. In germline, CDR1 is MNHEY, CDR2 SMNVEV (reference sequence). The CDR3 loop spans 15 amino acids. Unmatched junction bases numbered 6, after V lost 3 bases and J lost 7 bases. CDR3 sequence (DNA): TGTGCCAGCAGTTTCCTCGGACAGGGGGAAAATGAGCAGTTCTTC. It translates to CASSFLGQGENEQFF.

The chain employs TRBV9 and TRBJ2-7; 7 bases are a match to TRBD1. CDR3 length: 14 amino acids. V lost 0 bases to trimming and J lost 2 bases; unmatched junction nucleotides: 2. CDR1 and CDR2 (germline): SGDLS, YYNGEE. DNA for the CDR3: TGTGCCAGCAGCGTAGCGGACAGGCCCTACGAGCAGTACTTC. Its translation is CASSVADRPYEQYF. The full variable domain, its missing parts supplied by reference TRBV9 and TRBJ2-7, is DSGVTQTPKHLITATGQRVTLRCSPRSGDLSVYWYQQSLDQGLQFLIQYYNGEERAKGNILERFSAQQFPDLHSELNLSSLELGDSALYFCASSVADRPYEQYFGPGTRLTVT.

The chain uses TRBV5-6 and TRBJ1-2; D gene unclear. The germline V gene encodes CDR1 SGHDT and CDR2 YYEEEE. V was trimmed by 2 bases and J by 8 bases, leaving 19 bases between them. This CDR3 is built from 15 residues. The CDR3 DNA sequence: TGTGCCAGCAGCTTTGTGACCAGACGCGGCGAGGGCTACACCTTC. This translates into CASSFVTRRGEGYTF.

The chain links TRBV7-2 to TRBJ2-7, with 7 bases that match TRBD2. The germline V gene encodes CDR1 SGHTA and CDR2 FQGNSA. The CDR3 is made up of 14 amino acids. J was trimmed by 0 bases and V by 4 bases; bases with no gene match: 3. CDR3 sequence (DNA): TGTGCCAGCAGCTCGGCTAGCGGCTCCTACGAGCAGTACTTC. Its protein is CASSSASGSYEQYF.

This sequence joins TRBV7-9 and TRBJ1-1; TRBD1 might be the D (6 bases). The CDR3 runs 14 residues. Germline CDR1 SEHNR, CDR2 FQNEAQ (reference sequence). The ends were cut back, 5 bases at V and 4 bases at J, with 14 bases in the middle. The CDR3 region is CASSSNRVGTEAFF. The CDR3 DNA follows: TGTGCCAGCAGCAGTAACAGGGTTGGCACTGAAGCTTTCTTT.

V usage is TRBV4-3 and J usage is TRBJ1-6; tentatively, D is TRBD1 (5 bases). The V end was cut by 1 base, the J end by 4 bases, with 14 bases between. Germline V lookup: CDR1 LGHNA, CDR2 YSLEER. The CDR3 runs 17 residues. CDR3 protein: CASSQAGGRDYNSPLHF. The CDR3 DNA follows: TGCGCCAGCAGCCAAGCCGGCGGCAGGGATTATAATTCACCCCTCCACTTT.

On this clone: Other nucleotide sequences in the sample specify the same CDR3. The chain uses TRBV20-1 and TRBJ1-4, with D possibly TRBD1 on 5 matching bases. Germline CDR1 reads DFQATT; CDR2 reads SNEGSKA (reference sequence). V lost 3 bases to trimming and J lost 7 bases, with 12 bases between them. CDR3 length: 13 amino acids. For the CDR3, the DNA is TGCAGTGCTAGTGGTCAGGGAGGTGAAAAACTGTTTTTT. Protein product: CSASGQGGEKLFF.

The chain has TRBV18 and TRBJ1-3, with D possibly matching TRBD1 (6 bases). The V gene lost 4 bases and the J gene lost 0 bases, with 13 bases spanning the gap. The germline gives CDR1 KGHSH, CDR2 LQKENI. This CDR3 contains 16 residues. CDR3 bases: TGTGCCAGCTCACTGGGGGCAGGTTACTCTGGAAACACCATATATTTT. The encoded protein is CASSLGAGYSGNTIYF.

The CDR3 region has the DNA TGCAGCGTTGTGAGAGGCAAGCAGTACTTC. Protein product: CSVVRGKQYF. The chain joins TRBV29-1 to TRBJ2-7; D unclear. Germline assignment: CDR1 SQVTM and CDR2 ANQGSEA. Trimming removed 4 bases at V and 8 bases at J, with 9 bases between. The CDR3 runs 10 residues.

This chain uses TRBV29-1 with TRBJ2-1; TRBD1 matches 7 bases. Germline V lookup: CDR1 SQVTM, CDR2 ANQGSEA. This CDR3 is 15 amino acids long. The junction had 12 bases not matched to a gene; V was cut back by 7 bases and J by 3 bases. This CDR3 is CSAPDDRADYNEQFF. The CDR3 DNA reads as TGCAGCGCTCCGGACGACAGGGCGGACTACAATGAGCAGTTCTTC.

V and J are TRBV19 and TRBJ1-1, with 7 bases lining up with TRBD1. Trimming removed 9 bases from V and 3 bases from J; junction bases left unmatched: 7. Germline CDR1 and CDR2: LNHDA and SQIVND (reference sequence). This CDR3 contains 13 residues. This chain's CDR3 is CASSEGADTEAFF. The CDR3 coding sequence is TGTGCCAGCAGCGAGGGGGCGGACACTGAAGCTTTCTTT.

The rearrangement joins TRBV9 to TRBJ2-3; TRBD2 aligns across 10 bases. Germline CDR1 is SGDLS and CDR2 is YYNGEE. The V gene end was trimmed by 4 bases and the J gene end by 1 base; junction bases not matched to a gene: 9. This CDR3 is built from 17 residues. CDR3 sequence reads: CASSPAGGPRRTDTQYF. The DNA of the CDR3 is TGTGCCAGCAGCCCAGCGGGAGGGCCCCGCCGCACAGATACGCAGTATTTT.

This chain joins TRBV27 and TRBJ2-3; D is uncertain. CDR1 MNHEY and CDR2 SMNVEV come from the germline V gene (reference sequence). The CDR3 is 14 amino acids. V gave up 5 bases and J gave up 3 bases, with 12 bases separating them. CDR3 protein: CASSPLSGTDTQYF. DNA for the CDR3: TGTGCCAGCAGTCCTCTATCCGGGACAGATACGCAGTATTTT.

The V call is TRBV30, the J call TRBJ1-2; D unclear. CDR3 length: 14 amino acids. CDR1 GTSNPN and CDR2 SVGIG come from the germline V gene (reference sequence). Trimming pared 4 bases from V and 4 bases from J, leaving 16 bases between. CDR3 bases: TGTGCCTGGATGGGCCACCAAGAAGTCTATGGCTACACCTTC. As protein: CAWMGHQEVYGYTF.

The genes are TRBV7-2 and TRBJ1-1; D not resolved. The CDR3 runs to 15 residues. With 5 bases removed from V and 7 bases from J, the gap between germline ends came to 20 bases. Germline V gene sequence: CDR1 SGHTA, CDR2 FQGNSA. The DNA of the CDR3 is TGTGCCAGCAGCCCTAACCCTGATTTCGGGTATGAAGCTTTCTTT. Protein product: CASSPNPDFGYEAFF.

The chain employs TRBV4-1 and TRBJ1-5, with 8 bases matching TRBD1. CDR1 MGHRA and CDR2 YSYEKL come from the germline V gene. The CDR3 is made up of 16 amino acids. The J segment lost 3 bases and the V segment lost 3 bases, leaving 7 bases of the junction unmatched. This CDR3 is CASSHPGQGLNQPQHF. The CDR3 nucleotides read TGCGCCAGCAGCCACCCAGGACAGGGCCTCAATCAGCCCCAGCATTTT.

The chain recombines TRBV5-1 with TRBJ2-1; 11 bases agree with TRBD2. In germline, CDR1 is SGHRS, CDR2 YFSETQ. J gave up 4 bases and V 4 bases, and 7 bases lay outside the gene matches. This CDR3 comprises 16 residues. The CDR3 region is CASSPGTSGEYNEQFF. The CDR3 nucleotides read TGCGCCAGCAGCCCAGGGACTAGCGGAGAATACAATGAGCAGTTCTTC.

The V call is TRBV30, the J call TRBJ1-6; D is possibly TRBD1 (6 bases). In germline, CDR1 is GTSNPN, CDR2 SVGIG (reference sequence). The CDR3 is made up of 13 amino acids. Trimming cost V 0 bases and J 7 bases, with 7 bases left between them. CDR3 amino acids: CAWSVTGNSPLHF. Written as DNA, the CDR3 is TGTGCCTGGAGTGTCACAGGGAATTCACCCCTCCACTTT.

Only one count was recorded for this clone. The chain recombines TRBV19 with TRBJ1-2; D not certain. V dropped 7 bases and J dropped 4 bases, with 13 bases sitting between them. The CDR3 has 13 residues. Germline-derived CDR1 and CDR2 are LNHDA and SQIVND (reference sequence). The CDR3 here is CASKSEGFYGYTF. CDR3 bases: TGTGCCAGTAAGAGCGAGGGATTCTATGGCTACACCTTC.

This sequence joins TRBV29-1 and TRBJ2-7; 13 bases fit TRBD2. Germline V CDR1 and CDR2: SQVTM, ANQGSEA. The V and J ends lost 7 bases and 6 bases, in that order; junction bases with no gene match: 6. This CDR3 contains 13 residues. CDR3 nucleotide sequence: TGCAGCGCCCAAGGGACTAGCGGGATCGAGCAGTACTTC. Its protein product is CSAQGTSGIEQYF.

This chain connects TRBV9 to TRBJ2-2; D possibly corresponds to TRBD1 (5 bases). With 1 base removed from V and 0 bases from J, the gap between germline ends came to 10 bases. This CDR3 has 16 amino acids. Per germline, CDR1 SGDLS and CDR2 YYNGEE. The CDR3 DNA sequence: TGTGCCAGCAGCGTATTTTGGGGCCCGAACACCGGGGAGCTGTTTTTT. It codes for CASSVFWGPNTGELFF.

V gene TRBV11-3 combines with J gene TRBJ2-7; perhaps TRBD1 as D (6 bases). In germline, CDR1 is SGHNT, CDR2 YENEEA. This CDR3 comprises 14 residues. With 5 bases removed from V and 2 bases from J, the gap between germline ends came to 13 bases. CDR3 nucleotide sequence: TGTGCCAGCAGCCTGGGGGCGGCGGCCTACGAGCAGTACTTC. Translation: CASSLGAAAYEQYF.

The rearrangement joins TRBV27 to TRBJ2-1, with 7 bases fitting TRBD1. Germline loops: CDR1 MNHEY, CDR2 SMNVEV (reference sequence). Germline trimming cut 6 bases from V and 6 bases from J; bases unmatched to any gene: 17. The CDR3 is made up of 17 amino acids. The CDR3 DNA reads TGTGCCAGCAGGGAATCAACCGGGACAGCCCCCCGCAATGAGCAGTTCTTC. Residues: CASRESTGTAPRNEQFF.

The chain carries TRBV28 and TRBJ2-1; D is perhaps TRBD1 (5 bases). The V and J ends lost 0 bases and 7 bases respectively, with 13 bases between them. Looked up from germline, CDR1 is MDHEN and CDR2 is SYDVKM. The CDR3 sequence is 15 residues long. The CDR3 DNA reads as TGTGCCAGCAGTTTATGGGCCAGGGCCATAAATGAGCAGTTCTTC. This sequence encodes CASSLWARAINEQFF.

The V and J genes are TRBV7-2 and TRBJ2-7; 11 bases agree with TRBD2. The ends lost 4 bases at V and 3 bases at J; junction bases unmatched: 5. CDR3 length: 15 amino acids. Germline CDR1 SGHTA, CDR2 FQGNSA. CDR3 amino acids: CASSYLAGGDYEQYF. CDR3 sequence (DNA): TGTGCCAGCAGCTACCTAGCGGGGGGAGACTACGAGCAGTACTTC.